This paragraph covers one T cell receptor (beta chain) sequence. Profiled with immunoSEQ multiplex PCR; TCRdb holds only in-frame clones, not every one. The data show around 1.4 million clones, 98% to 99% seen once. This entry is derived from a study of shared clonotypes between healthy human individuals. The CDR3 extends over 15 amino acids. Germline V gives CDR1 SGHVS, CDR2 FQNEAQ. The V and J ends lost 1 base and 4 bases, in that order; junction bases with no gene match: 4. The genes are TRBV7-8 and TRBJ1-5; 7 bases are shared with TRBD1. The sample consisted of naive CD4+ T cells sorted from blood. Subset in this sample: CD45RA+ positively selected. This receptor was identified in a man aged 25-45 years in good health. The CDR3 DNA follows: TGTGCCAGCAGCTTAGGGACAGGCCCAAATCAGCCCCAGCATTTT. This codes for CASSLGTGPNQPQHF.